This is a list of T cell receptor beta chains from one sample in a study of T cell responses to AZD1222 COVID-19 vaccine. The protocol was immunoSEQ multiplex PCR, while the TCRdb copy is restricted to in-frame clones and leaves out a portion. The sample has more than 95,000 clones, about 91% seen once; the top ten hold just over 9.5%. The material was peripheral blood, obtained on day 0 of AZD1222 vaccination. The receptors here all came from an adult in good health. The CDR3 runs from the conserved cysteine through the conserved F or W. D genes are given only for firm matches. Size tells how often a clone was seen (once, few, many) or the class of an expanded clone, and some rows leave it out.

J gene: TRBJ2-3
V gene: TRBV9
clone size: -
CDR3 length: 13
D gene: -
CDR3 DNA: TGTGCCAGCAGCGGTGTAAGCACAGATACGCAGTATTTT
CDR3 protein: CASSGVSTDTQYF

J gene: TRBJ1-5
V gene: TRBV28
clone size: -
CDR3 length: 20
D gene: -
CDR3 DNA: TGTGCCAGCAGTTTTTTTCTGTCGGGGGCGTCGGGGCAAGACAATCAGCCCCAGCATTTT
CDR3 protein: CASSFFLSGASGQDNQPQHF

J gene: TRBJ1-1
V gene: TRBV5-1
clone size: -
CDR3 length: 14
D gene: -
CDR3 DNA: TGCGCCAGCAAAGGATTAACAGGTAACACTGAAGCTTTCTTT
CDR3 protein: CASKGLTGNTEAFF

J gene: TRBJ1-6
V gene: TRBV21-1
clone size: few
CDR3 length: 16
D gene: -
CDR3 DNA: TGTGCCAGCAGCATACATCGACCGTTGAGGTCGGCACCCCTCCACTTT
CDR3 protein: CASSIHRPLRSAPLHF

J gene: TRBJ1-5
V gene: TRBV19
clone size: -
CDR3 length: 15
D gene: -
CDR3 DNA: TGTGCCAGTAGTAACAGCGGGTATAGCAATCAGCCCCAGCATTTT
CDR3 protein: CASSNSGYSNQPQHF

J gene: TRBJ1-1
V gene: TRBV12-3/TRBV12-4
clone size: -
CDR3 length: 12
D gene: -
CDR3 DNA: TGTGCCAGCAGTGGACCGTACAATGAAGCTTTCTTT
CDR3 protein: CASSGPYNEAFF

J gene: TRBJ2-1
V gene: TRBV7-2
clone size: -
CDR3 length: 15
D gene: -
CDR3 DNA: TGTGCCAGCAGCTTAGCGAGCGGTACCTACAATGAGCAGTTCTTC
CDR3 protein: CASSLASGTYNEQFF

J gene: TRBJ1-1
V gene: TRBV18
clone size: -
CDR3 length: 16
D gene: -
CDR3 DNA: TGTGCCAGCTCACCGCCAACTCAGGGGTTAAGGACTGAAGCTTTCTTT
CDR3 protein: CASSPPTQGLRTEAFF

J gene: TRBJ2-3
V gene: TRBV6-6
clone size: -
CDR3 length: 15
D gene: TRBD2
CDR3 DNA: TGTGCCAGCCTCCGGGAGGGCTATAGCACAGATACGCAGTATTTT
CDR3 protein: CASLREGYSTDTQYF

J gene: TRBJ1-5
V gene: TRBV15
clone size: -
CDR3 length: 15
D gene: -
CDR3 DNA: TGTGCCACCAGCAGCTTCAGGGGAGGCAATCAGCCCCAGCATTTT
CDR3 protein: CATSSFRGGNQPQHF

J gene: TRBJ2-7
V gene: TRBV5-1
clone size: -
CDR3 length: 17
D gene: TRBD2
CDR3 DNA: TGCGCCAGCAGCCGGACTAGCGGGAGAGTAAGCGCCTACGAGCAGTACTTC
CDR3 protein: CASSRTSGRVSAYEQYF

J gene: TRBJ2-1
V gene: TRBV7-3
clone size: -
CDR3 length: 17
D gene: TRBD2
CDR3 DNA: TGTGCCAGCAGCTTAAGACTAGCGGGACCCTCCTACAATGAGCAGTTCTTC
CDR3 protein: CASSLRLAGPSYNEQFF

J gene: TRBJ2-1
V gene: TRBV7-9
clone size: -
CDR3 length: 19
D gene: -
CDR3 DNA: TGTGCCAGCAGCTTAGGGTCCTTTGGGGGGGCCCTCTCCTACAATGAGCAGTTCTTC
CDR3 protein: CASSLGSFGGALSYNEQFF

J gene: TRBJ1-5
V gene: TRBV6-1
clone size: -
CDR3 length: 15
D gene: -
CDR3 DNA: TGTGCCAGCAGTGAACATCTCGGGGTTGGGCAGCCCCAGCATTTT
CDR3 protein: CASSEHLGVGQPQHF

J gene: TRBJ2-1
V gene: TRBV9
clone size: -
CDR3 length: 15
D gene: -
CDR3 DNA: TGTGCCAGCAGCGTAGGGTCCCCCGAGGGGAAGGGGCAGTTCTTC
CDR3 protein: CASSVGSPEGKGQFF

J gene: TRBJ1-5
V gene: TRBV30
clone size: once
CDR3 length: 19
D gene: -
CDR3 DNA: TGTGCCTGGCCTATCCTGGGGGCCGCTCCTGCCTATAGCAATCAGCCCCAGCATTTT
CDR3 protein: CAWPILGAAPAYSNQPQHF

J gene: TRBJ2-5
V gene: TRBV28
clone size: -
CDR3 length: 13
D gene: -
CDR3 DNA: TGTGCCAGCAGCCTAATACCGCCGGGGACCCAGTACTTC
CDR3 protein: CASSLIPPGTQYF

J gene: TRBJ1-2
V gene: TRBV6-4
clone size: once
CDR3 length: 15
D gene: TRBD1
CDR3 DNA: TGTGCCAGCAGCCGGGACAGGGAATCCCACTATGGCTACACCTTC
CDR3 protein: CASSRDRESHYGYTF

J gene: TRBJ2-2
V gene: TRBV24-1
clone size: -
CDR3 length: 16
D gene: TRBD1
CDR3 DNA: TGTGCCACCAGTGACCGGGACAGGGGGCGGACCGGGGAGCTGTTTTTT
CDR3 protein: CATSDRDRGRTGELFF

J gene: TRBJ2-2
V gene: TRBV6-1
clone size: -
CDR3 length: 15
D gene: -
CDR3 DNA: TGTGCCAGCAGTGAAGCAGGGCGAAACACCGGGGAGCTGTTTTTT
CDR3 protein: CASSEAGRNTGELFF

J gene: TRBJ2-2
V gene: TRBV6-1
clone size: few
CDR3 length: 16
D gene: TRBD2
CDR3 DNA: TGTGCCAGCAGTGAAACTTGGGACTACCTGACCGGGGAGCTGTTTTTT
CDR3 protein: CASSETWDYLTGELFF

J gene: TRBJ1-1
V gene: TRBV30
clone size: -
CDR3 length: 13
D gene: -
CDR3 DNA: TGTGCCCGGAGGAGGGTCGAGAACACTGAAGCTTTCTTT
CDR3 protein: CARRRVENTEAFF

J gene: TRBJ1-6
V gene: TRBV27
clone size: few
CDR3 length: 17
D gene: -
CDR3 DNA: TGTGCCAGCAGTTTTATATCGTTCGGGACCGAGAATTCACCCCTCCACTTT
CDR3 protein: CASSFISFGTENSPLHF

J gene: TRBJ1-1
V gene: TRBV18
clone size: -
CDR3 length: 13
D gene: -
CDR3 DNA: TGTGCCAGCTCAGCCCGGGACAACTTTGAAGCTTTCTTT
CDR3 protein: CASSARDNFEAFF

J gene: TRBJ1-5
V gene: TRBV7-2
clone size: -
CDR3 length: 16
D gene: -
CDR3 DNA: TGTGCCAGCAGCTTACAGGCCCCGGCCGCTAATCAGCCCCAGCATTTT
CDR3 protein: CASSLQAPAANQPQHF

J gene: TRBJ2-1
V gene: TRBV11-2
clone size: -
CDR3 length: 16
D gene: TRBD2
CDR3 DNA: TGTGCCAGCAGCTTACCCGGTAGCGGGGGGCGCTATGAGCAGTTCTTC
CDR3 protein: CASSLPGSGGRYEQFF

J gene: TRBJ1-2
V gene: TRBV28
clone size: -
CDR3 length: 13
D gene: -
CDR3 DNA: TGTGCCAGCAGTTTGTCGGCCCAAAGGGGCTACACCTTC
CDR3 protein: CASSLSAQRGYTF

J gene: TRBJ2-1
V gene: TRBV27
clone size: -
CDR3 length: 13
D gene: -
CDR3 DNA: TGTGCCAGCAGTTTATTTGGGTTGTCCCAAAGGTTCTTC
CDR3 protein: CASSLFGLSQRFF

J gene: TRBJ2-7
V gene: TRBV5-8
clone size: -
CDR3 length: 15
D gene: -
CDR3 DNA: TGTGCCAGCAGCTACGGACTGTCGTACGGGTCCGAGCAGTACTTC
CDR3 protein: CASSYGLSYGSEQYF

J gene: TRBJ2-3
V gene: TRBV3-1/TRBV3-2
clone size: -
CDR3 length: 13
D gene: -
CDR3 DNA: TGTGCCAGCAGCCAACGAAGGACAGATACGCAGTATTTT
CDR3 protein: CASSQRRTDTQYF

J gene: TRBJ1-1
V gene: TRBV11-3
clone size: -
CDR3 length: 12
D gene: -
CDR3 DNA: TGTGCCAGCAGTAGCGGTGGGACAAAAACTTTCTTT
CDR3 protein: CASSSGGTKTFF

J gene: TRBJ1-2
V gene: TRBV27
clone size: -
CDR3 length: 15
D gene: -
CDR3 DNA: TGTGCCAGCAGTACAACGCCCCAGGGAAGGGATGGCTACACCTTC
CDR3 protein: CASSTTPQGRDGYTF